This record covers a single T cell receptor (beta chain). The antigen remains undetermined. Clones were read by immunoSEQ multiplex PCR, and TCRdb kept only the in-frame ones, dropping some. Seen here are around 1,100,000 clones, roughly 80% observed once, and the top ten hold 0.89%. This CDR3 comprises 13 residues. The germline V gene has CDR1 GTSNPN and CDR2 SVGIG (reference sequence). V was trimmed by 2 bases and J by 7 bases, leaving 9 bases between them. The data are from a study of shared clonotypes between healthy human individuals. Study-wide results and limits: Unshared clonotypes carried lower generation probabilities than those common to all four donors. Sampling covered blood only; tissue repertoires likely differ.

The chain recombines TRBV30 with TRBJ1-6, with D unclear. This receptor was identified in a man aged 18 to 29 in good health. Some clones in this sample may be carry-over from other donors' samples. Sequencing was carried out using memory CD4+ T cells from PBMCs. As for subset: CD45RA-negative fraction. The CDR3: CAWSWTENSPLHF. Here the CDR3 DNA reads TGTGCCTGGAGTTGGACGGAGAATTCACCCCTCCACTTT.